This T cell receptor beta chain was identified in a study of PD-1 blockade in classical Hodgkin lymphoma. Findings and limits, study-wide: Prior to therapy, complete responders displayed diversity much like that of newly diagnosed patients. Newly diagnosed patients were said to have less baseline TCR diversity than healthy donors did.

Turning to this clone: The antigen is unknown.

Produced via immunoSEQ multiplex PCR; TCRdb's table is partial and in-frame only. The table lists some 27,000 clones, 80% of them singletons, with 16% in the top ten. The time point was: cycle 4 day 1 (C4D1), after more than 5 weeks of nivolumab. There was relapse after autologous stem cell transplantation in every patient, and there was variation in brentuximab vedotin exposure. The CDR3 is made up of 14 amino acids. Germline V lookup: CDR1 SQVTM, CDR2 ANQGSEA. Trimming took off 6 bases at V and 1 base at J, with 15 bases between the two ends. This clonotype originated in a human donor with classical Hodgkin lymphoma. The sample here was peripheral blood mononuclear cells (PBMCs), taken before the fourth cycle of nivolumab. The chain couples TRBV29-1 to TRBJ1-1; TRBD1 is a possible D gene (6 bases). The DNA for the CDR3 is TGCAGCGTCGGCAAACAGGGCGAGAACACTGAAGCTTTCTTT. It translates to CSVGKQGENTEAFF.